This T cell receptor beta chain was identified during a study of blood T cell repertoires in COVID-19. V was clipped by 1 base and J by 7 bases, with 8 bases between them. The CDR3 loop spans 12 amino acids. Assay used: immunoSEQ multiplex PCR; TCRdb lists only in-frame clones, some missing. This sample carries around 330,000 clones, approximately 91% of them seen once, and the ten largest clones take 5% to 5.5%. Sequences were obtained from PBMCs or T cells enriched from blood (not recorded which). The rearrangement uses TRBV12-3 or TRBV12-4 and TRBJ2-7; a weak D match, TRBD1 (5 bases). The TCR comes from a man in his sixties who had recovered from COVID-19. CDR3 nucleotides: TGTGCCAGCAGTTTAGGTAGGGGAGAGCAGTACTTC. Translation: CASSLGRGEQYF.